The 16 T cell receptor beta chains presented below share a single source sample, sequenced in a study of blood T cell repertoires in COVID-19. Some clones are missing from TCRdb's copy, which holds only in-frame ones; the method was immunoSEQ multiplex PCR. The sample lists more than 300,000 clones; about 82% were seen once. The sample taken for sequencing was peripheral blood. All receptors come from a woman aged 45 to 65 with acute or convalescent COVID-19.

This rearrangement joins TRBV27 to TRBJ1-2; tentative D call: TRBD1 (5 bases). The germline V gene encodes CDR1 MNHEY and CDR2 SMNVEV (reference sequence). CDR3 size: 15 residues. V dropped 2 bases and J dropped 1 base, with 11 bases sitting between them. The CDR3 nucleotides are TGTGCCAGCAGTTTAGGATGGGGCCTTAACTATGGCTACACCTTC. It encodes CASSLGWGLNYGYTF.

The rearrangement uses TRBV7-2 and TRBJ2-1; 9 bases match TRBD2. This CDR3 has 15 residues. The germline V gene encodes CDR1 SGHTA and CDR2 FQGNSA. The J segment lost 4 bases and the V segment lost 1 base, leaving 2 bases of the junction unmatched. In nucleotides, the CDR3 is TGTGCCAGCAGCTTAGGACTAGCGGCTTACAATGAGCAGTTCTTC. Amino acid sequence: CASSLGLAAYNEQFF. The full variable domain, in which reference TRBV7-2 and TRBJ2-1 provide the parts outside the CDR3, is GAGVSQSPSNKVTEKGKDVELRCDPISGHTALYWYRQSLGQGLEFLIYFQGNSAPDKSGLPSDRFSAERTGGSVSTLTIQRTQQEDSAVYLCASSLGLAAYNEQFFGPGTRLTVL.

This chain links TRBV4-1 with TRBJ1-1, with D maybe TRBD1 (5 bases). Germline loops: CDR1 MGHRA, CDR2 YSYEKL. The CDR3 length is 14 residues. V lost 0 bases, J lost 6 bases, and 11 bases lay in between. The CDR3 nucleotides read TGCGCCAGCAGCCAAGATTTCGGACAATCTGAAGCTTTCTTT. It specifies CASSQDFGQSEAFF.

The CDR3 sequence: CASRTGTGTHEQYF. CDR3 bases: TGTGCCAGCAGAACCGGGACAGGGACCCACGAGCAGTACTTC. J is TRBJ2-7 and V is TRBV28, with TRBD1 matching 9 bases. CDR1 is MDHEN and CDR2 is SYDVKM in the germline V gene. The CDR3 covers 14 residues. With V trimmed by 6 bases and J by 5 bases, 8 bases remained unmatched. Variable domain in full (rest from reference TRBV28 and TRBJ2-7): DVKVTQSSRYLVKRTGEKVFLECVQDMDHENMFWYRQDPGLGLRLIYFSYDVKMKEKGDIPEGYSVSREKKERFSLILESASTNQTSMYLCASRTGTGTHEQYFGPGTRLTVT.

This sequence joins TRBV5-1 and TRBJ2-7, with 10 nucleotides matching TRBD1. Germline lookup yields CDR1 SGHRS and CDR2 YFSETQ. This CDR3 contains 15 residues. J gave up 5 bases and V 0 bases, and 5 bases lay outside the gene matches. The CDR3 spells CASSLEGQGFNEQYF. The CDR3 bases are TGCGCCAGCAGCTTGGAGGGACAGGGGTTTAACGAGCAGTACTTC.

V usage is TRBV20-1 and J usage is TRBJ2-3; no definite D call. This CDR3 is built from 13 residues. V lost 3 bases, J lost 0 bases, and 7 bases lay in between. CDR1 is DFQATT, CDR2 SNEGSKA, per germline (reference sequence). The CDR3 loop is CSASYRSTDTQYF. The CDR3 DNA sequence: TGCAGTGCTAGTTACAGAAGCACAGATACGCAGTATTTT.

The chain joins TRBV14 to TRBJ2-6; 7 positions match TRBD1. The CDR3 is 18 residues long. Trimming removed 3 bases from V and 0 bases from J; junction bases left unmatched: 8. Germline values: CDR1 SGHDN, CDR2 FVKESK. The CDR3 DNA reads TGTGCCAGCAGCCAGAACAGGGGCCTATACTCTGGGGCCAACGTCCTGACTTTC. Amino acids: CASSQNRGLYSGANVLTF.

The chain employs TRBV30 and TRBJ2-1; D is ambiguous. The V end lost 0 bases, the J end lost 7 bases, and 7 bases lay between the germline ends. Germline CDR1 is GTSNPN and CDR2 is SVGIG (reference sequence). This CDR3 is built from 12 residues. For the CDR3, the DNA is TGTGCCTGGAGTGTATTCAGGAATGAGCAGTTCTTC. Its translation is CAWSVFRNEQFF.

The chain joins TRBV28 to TRBJ2-3, with D possibly matching TRBD1 (6 bases). Germline V gene sequence: CDR1 MDHEN, CDR2 SYDVKM. Trimming took off 3 bases at V and 1 base at J, with 14 bases between the two ends. This CDR3 has 16 amino acids. The CDR3 nucleotides are TGTGCCAGCAGTTTGTCAGGAGCAGGGGGCACAGATACGCAGTATTTT. It is translated as CASSLSGAGGTDTQYF. The full variable domain, completed using reference TRBV28 and TRBJ2-3, is DVKVTQSSRYLVKRTGEKVFLECVQDMDHENMFWYRQDPGLGLRLIYFSYDVKMKEKGDIPEGYSVSREKKERFSLILESASTNQTSMYLCASSLSGAGGTDTQYFGPGTRLTVL.

V gene TRBV6-6 combines with J gene TRBJ2-3; D ambiguous. The ends were cut back, 6 bases at V and 5 bases at J, with 9 bases in the middle. CDR1 is MNHNY and CDR2 is SVGAGI in the germline V gene (reference sequence). The CDR3 consists of 12 residues. The CDR3, as DNA: TGTGCCAGCAGCTATTCTATAGATACGCAGTATTTT. This encodes CASSYSIDTQYF.

V and J are TRBV7-9 and TRBJ1-4, with D possibly TRBD1 on 6 matching bases. Trimming removed 2 bases at V and 0 bases at J, with 7 bases between. The germline CDR1 and CDR2 sequences are SEHNR and FQNEAQ (reference sequence). The CDR3 runs 15 residues. This chain's CDR3 is CASSLKGATNEKLFF. CDR3 coding DNA: TGTGCCAGCAGCTTAAAGGGGGCAACTAATGAAAAACTGTTTTTT. Combining the CDR3 with reference TRBV7-9 and TRBJ1-4 gives the whole variable domain DTGVSQNPRHKITKRGQNVTFRCDPISEHNRLYWYRQTLGQGPEFLTYFQNEAQLEKSRLLSDRFSAERPKGSFSTLEIQRTEQGDSAMYLCASSLKGATNEKLFFGSGTQLSVL.

The J gene is TRBJ2-7, the V gene TRBV5-5, with a weak D call TRBD2 (6 bases). Trimming stripped 4 bases from V and 2 bases from J, with 13 bases between. Germline CDR1 and CDR2: SGHKS and YYEKEE (reference sequence). CDR3 length: 14 amino acids. The CDR3 is CASSRDPGAYEQYF. Written as DNA, the CDR3 is TGTGCCAGCAGCCGTGACCCGGGGGCCTACGAGCAGTACTTC.

CDR3 DNA sequence: TGTGCCAGCAGCTTAGCGGGACAGGGGGCCAGGGAGCAGTACTTC. Translation: CASSLAGQGAREQYF. This chain joins TRBV11-1 and TRBJ2-7, with 12 positions matching TRBD1. This CDR3 is 15 amino acids long. Germline V lookup: CDR1 SGHAT, CDR2 FQDESV (reference sequence). Germline trimming cut 0 bases from V and 7 bases from J; bases unmatched to any gene: 4. Using reference TRBV11-1 and TRBJ2-7 for the parts outside the CDR3, the full variable domain is EAEVAQSPRYKITEKSQAVAFWCDPISGHATLYWYRQILGQGPELLVQFQDESVVDDSQLPKDRFSAERLKGVDSTLKIQPAELGDSAMYLCASSLAGQGAREQYFGPGTRLTVT.

This clone has just a few counts. V gene TRBV6-5 combines with J gene TRBJ1-1; 8 bases are shared with TRBD1. Trimming took 8 bases from V and 2 from J; bases not matched to a gene: 10. The length of the CDR3 is 15 residues. Germline CDR1 is MNHEY and CDR2 is SVGAGI. CDR3 coding DNA: TGTGCCAGCTCTAAACCAGGGGGCCTTAACACTGAAGCTTTCTTT. Protein: CASSKPGGLNTEAFF.

The chain combines TRBV29-1 with TRBJ2-4, with TRBD1 as a possible D gene (6 bases). CDR3 length: 14 residues. Germline V gene data show CDR1 as SQVTM and CDR2 as ANQGSEA. The V end lost 7 bases, the J end lost 7 bases, and 20 bases lay between the germline ends. CDR3 region: CSAGRNRERNIQYF. As DNA, the CDR3 is TGCAGCGCCGGTCGGAACAGGGAAAGGAACATTCAGTACTTC.

This chain uses TRBV27 with TRBJ1-4, with D tentatively TRBD1 (6 bases). There are 13 residues in the CDR3. The germline V gene has CDR1 MNHEY and CDR2 SMNVEV (reference sequence). V lost 6 bases and J 6 bases, leaving 11 bases between the germline ends. The CDR3, as DNA: TGTGCCAGCAGCCGAGGGGGACATGAAAAACTGTTTTTT. It specifies CASSRGGHEKLFF.